One sample yielded the 3 T cell receptor beta chains listed below, sequenced in a study of blood T cells in healthy people across ages. A second PCR, run for about 7 to 11 cycles, used a sample-barcoded 5' primer plus a J-beta primer mix. TCRdb processed the 5' RACE reads anew with MiXCR; each CDR3 protein has one entry. The sample gives approximately 940,000 distinct CDR3 sequences, 40% to 60% of which show up once; 13% is in the top ten. The specimen sequenced was blood. All receptors come from a man aged 25-45 years in good health.

This clonotype occurred a few times. This rearrangement joins TRBV5-1 to TRBJ2-7, with 12 bases aligning to TRBD2. The CDR3 is 14 residues long. V was pared by 3 bases and J by 4 bases, with 2 bases of the junction left unmatched. Germline V gives CDR1 SGHRS, CDR2 YFSETQ. The CDR3 coding sequence is TGCGCCAGCAGCTGGACTAGCGGGGAATACGAGCAGTACTTC. It yields the protein CASSWTSGEYEQYF.

There are many counts of this clonotype. This chain connects TRBV29-1 to TRBJ2-1; no reliable D call. Trimming took 8 bases from V and 3 from J, leaving 20 bases between them. Germline CDR1 SQVTM, CDR2 ANQGSEA. The CDR3 covers 15 residues. CDR3 bases: TGCAGCCACCTGGCCCCGGCCCCGCTCTACAATGAGCAGTTCTTC. Translating it yields CSHLAPAPLYNEQFF.

The chain has TRBV29-1 and TRBJ2-7, with a tentative D call TRBD1 (5 bases). Deletions cut 2 bases from V and 3 bases from J, with 8 bases between. The CDR3 loop spans 12 amino acids. Germline CDR1 and CDR2: SQVTM and ANQGSEA. The CDR3 reads CSVESQGYEQYF. DNA for the CDR3: TGCAGCGTTGAATCTCAGGGCTACGAGCAGTACTTC.